This T cell receptor (beta chain) was obtained from a study of shared clonotypes between healthy human individuals. The count of this clone is one. The sample carries other DNA sequences with the same CDR3. The naive CD8 fraction comprised CD45RO-negative cells positively selected for CCR7 and excluded terminally differentiated effector memory CD45RA+ cells. Libraries were prepared by immunoSEQ multiplex PCR; TCRdb keeps only in-frame clonotypes and omits some of them. The profile shows about 1,900,000 clones, 85% to 95% of them singletons. V lost 4 bases to trimming and J lost 0 bases, with 10 bases between them. Per the germline V gene, CDR1 is LNHDA and CDR2 is SQIVND (reference sequence). The CDR3 is 14 residues long.

Sample: naive CD8+ T cells sorted from blood. This chain uses TRBV19 with TRBJ2-7, with D tentatively TRBD2 (6 bases). The TCR comes from a man younger than 35 in good health. CDR3 sequence reads: CASSSGTSSYEQYF. For the CDR3, the DNA is TGTGCCAGTAGTAGCGGGACGAGCTCCTACGAGCAGTACTTC.